This T cell receptor beta chain was recorded in a study of patients and donors after allogeneic stem cell transplantation. Trimming took off 3 bases at V and 5 bases at J, with 19 bases between the two ends. The CDR3 length is 16 residues. Germline-derived CDR1 and CDR2 are SGHTA and FQGNSA. TCRdb re-derived calls from the RT-PCR reads in MiXCR, one entry per CDR3 protein. This table holds 9,000 to 15,000 distinct CDR3 sequences, under 30% found once. This clonotype was obtained from a human donor who was either an allogeneic HSCT recipient or a stem cell or donor lymphocyte infusion donor (not recorded which). It is not recorded whose cells these are; they may come from a transplant donor. Sample: blood, either unsorted or a sorted T cell fraction (not recorded which). The chain employs TRBV7-2 and TRBJ1-1, with D perhaps matching TRBD1 (5 bases). The CDR3 spells CASSFNPLVGTTEAFF. CDR3 bases: TGTGCCAGCAGCTTTAACCCCCTCGTTGGGACGACTGAAGCTTTCTTT. The full variable domain, rest sourced from reference TRBV7-2 and TRBJ1-1, is GAGVSQSPSNKVTEKGKDVELRCDPISGHTALYWYRQSLGQGLEFLIYFQGNSAPDKSGLPSDRFSAERTGGSVSTLTIQRTQQEDSAVYLCASSFNPLVGTTEAFFGQGTRLTVV.